These T cell receptor beta chains were read from a single sample in a study of vaccination effects on CD4 cells after COVID-19. Sequenced by immunoSEQ multiplex PCR; TCRdb stores in-frame clones only, minus some. The repertoire includes approximately 58,000 clones, about 74% of them detected once, and roughly 3.2% sits in the top ten. These receptors are not linked to any known antigen. This specimen was CD4+ T cells from PBMCs cultured without peptide, taken before COVID-19 vaccination. Every receptor here comes from a human donor who received a COVID-19 vaccine. The conserved cysteine and the conserved F or W are not part of the CDR3 here.

>TRBJ2-3|TRBV2
ASTGQTTDTQY
>TRBJ1-1|TRBV20-1
SATGATEAF
>TRBJ1-4|TRBV11-3
ASSTGGATNEKLF
>TRBJ1-1|TRBV19
ASSPGQGGRAF
>TRBJ1-1|TRBV7-2
ASSLGGQINTEAF
>TRBJ1-5|TRBV6-2/TRBV6-3
ASSSTGEGNQPQH
>TRBJ1-1|TRBV25-1
ASSEIGRSDTEAF
>TRBJ2-3|TRBV7-3
ASSFREGTDTQY
>TRBJ1-3|TRBV7-9
ASSLVGSGNTIY
>TRBJ1-2|TRBV30
AWSVLRERGYT
>TRBJ1-2|TRBV2
ASSVTGESGYT
>TRBJ2-6|TRBV12-5
ASGDGSGANVLT
>TRBJ2-3|TRBV29-1
SVARGAADTQY
>TRBJ2-6|TRBV19
ASSIDPRGTGANVLT
>TRBJ1-1|TRBV15
ATSRDIQGGTEAF
>TRBJ1-2|TRBV6-1
ASSEKGHNYGYT
>TRBJ2-1|TRBV3-1/TRBV3-2
ASSQEGAGGYYEQF